The source of this T cell receptor (beta chain) is a study of T cell responses to AZD1222 COVID-19 vaccine (dated by TCRdb to about 2021). With regard to the full study: AZD1222 recipients given second doses at about 4 weeks or at about 12 weeks were pooled, since spike-specific TCR depth and breadth were not found to differ between the two schedules. A total of just over 230 trial participants underwent TCR sequencing, of whom 207 had received two doses of AZD1222 and 26 had received two doses of the MenACWY control vaccine. Trial participants were enrolled into age subgroups of 18-55, 56-69 and 70-plus years, which contained approximately 150, 28 and 58 TCR-sequenced participants, respectively.

Study-level results and caveats: In the small 56-69-year group, the increase in depth fell short of significance, most likely because of low power. Because no day 14 peak-response samples were available, repertoires were characterized only after the peak T cell response. The vaccine-associated CD4 TCRs covered the entire spike protein, and the dominant responses fell in regions 160-218 and 743-854. A significant rise in spike-specific TCR breadth and depth was observed after two AZD1222 doses relative to day 0 and relative to MenACWY recipients. Only a handful of AZD1222 recipients were SARS-CoV-2 seropositive at baseline, limiting conclusions about previously exposed vaccinees. Reportedly, almost half of the unique spike-specific TCRs recognized epitopes lying outside the regions that are mutated in the B.1.351 and B.1.1.7 variants. Participants were mostly white British and included more females than males, and it was suggested by the authors that clonal diversity may have been underestimated.

Germline trimming amounts to 1 base on V and 2 bases on J, with 3 as the count of junction bases outside the gene matches. Taken from the germline V gene, the CDR1 and CDR2 loops are MGHRA and YSYEKL. Spanning cysteine to phenylalanine, the CDR3 consists of 18 amino acids. This entry keeps only the CDR3 DNA: 54 bases, framed from base 1. According to the study, the label for this sample's time point signals: baseline before first vaccination. The vaccinee samples were drawn from two UK trials, COV001 and COV002, one of which was a single-blind randomized controlled phase 2/3 trial testing AZD1222 (ChAdOx1 nCoV-19) in healthy adults. Trial participant PBMC samples were collected at day 0 and day 28 after the second dose for TCRbeta chain sequencing. The CDR3 regions of human TCRbeta chains were analyzed by immunosequencing. Concerning the study's data processing: Repertoire TCRs were matched against a reference library of SARS-CoV-2-specific TCRs generated with the MIRA antigen-specificity platform. Breadth was defined as the fraction of unique TCRs that were SARS-CoV-2-associated, and depth was defined as the fraction of total T cells that were SARS-CoV-2-associated. Each spike-specific TCR was assigned to its reactive spike region and to a CD4 or CD8 class using the MIRA data. Log10-transformed breadth and depth values were compared by one-way ANOVA with Sidak's multiple comparisons tests. The clones in this table, taken by TCRdb from immuneACCESS, are in-frame only. Not every clone is retained; where verified, under half of the shortfall comes from an unresolved V gene, and the cause of the rest is unknown. The V and J calls and clone size were taken over from that table, and D and trimming were inferred from the DNA. The sample table records over 150,000 clones; around nine tenths of these occur just once. The ten biggest clones cover roughly 1.6% of the sample.

On this clone itself: It lacks a known antigen. Base qualities were left out, and no much larger clone turns up one base away.

The sample here was peripheral blood, taken on day 0 of AZD1222 vaccination. This clonotype was sampled from an adult in good health. Here the chain combines TRBV4-1 and TRBJ2-6, with 12 central nucleotides matching TRBD1. CDR3 reads: CASSQAGTGGAGANVLTF. The nucleotide sequence reads as follows: TGCGCCAGCAGCCAAGCCGGGACAGGGGGCGCTGGGGCCAACGTCCTGACTTTC.